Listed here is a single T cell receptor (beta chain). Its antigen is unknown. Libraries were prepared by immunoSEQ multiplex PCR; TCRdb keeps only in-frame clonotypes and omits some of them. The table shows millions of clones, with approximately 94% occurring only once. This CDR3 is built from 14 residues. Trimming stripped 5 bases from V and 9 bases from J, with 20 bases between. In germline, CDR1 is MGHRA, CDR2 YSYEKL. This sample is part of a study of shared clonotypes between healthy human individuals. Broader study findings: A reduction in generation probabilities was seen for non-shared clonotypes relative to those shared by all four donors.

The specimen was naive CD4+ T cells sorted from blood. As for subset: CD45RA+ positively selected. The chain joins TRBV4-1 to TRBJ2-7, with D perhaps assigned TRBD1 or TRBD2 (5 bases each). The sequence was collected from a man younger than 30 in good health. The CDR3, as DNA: TGCGCCAGCAGCTGGGGCGGGCGCAGAGTCGGGCAGTACTTC. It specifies CASSWGGRRVGQYF.